The 20 T cell receptor beta chains below were found in one sample sequenced in a study of T cells after yellow fever vaccination. One entry per CDR3 protein, called by TCRdb with MiXCR from the 5' RACE reads. The top ten hold roughly 3.3% of the sample, which has a few hundred thousand distinct CDR3 sequences, about 5.2% seen once. Sequences were derived from CD4+ T cells sorted from PBMCs, sampled on the day of the yellow fever booster vaccination. The receptors shown here come from a man in his late teens or twenties who received the YFV17D yellow fever vaccine.

This clonotype has a count of ten or more. The chain employs TRBV20-1 and TRBJ1-2; D uncertain. Between the trimmed V and J ends, which lost 6 bases and 4 bases, there was a span of 18 bases. The germline V gene has CDR1 DFQATT and CDR2 SNEGSKA (reference sequence). This CDR3 contains 14 residues. The CDR3 sequence is CSAPRGELVYGYTF. The CDR3 nucleotides are TGCAGTGCCCCACGTGGCGAATTGGTCTATGGCTACACCTTC.

Only a few counts were recorded for this clonotype. This sequence joins TRBV7-9 and TRBJ2-5, with D possibly matching TRBD2 (7 bases). V was trimmed by 7 bases and J by 1 base, leaving 10 bases between them. The CDR3 is made up of 13 amino acids. Germline V gene lookup returns CDR1 SEHNR and CDR2 FQNEAQ (reference sequence). CDR3 coding DNA: TGTGCCAGCACCCGGGGGGCCCAAGAGACCCAGTACTTC. Translating it yields CASTRGAQETQYF.

The chain combines TRBV5-4 with TRBJ2-5, with no clear D. The CDR3 is 13 amino acids. V lost 4 bases and J lost 5, with 12 bases in between. The V gene's germline CDR1 is SGHNT and CDR2 YYREEE (reference sequence). The CDR3 DNA is TGTGCCAGCAGCCAAGAACGGGCCGAGACCCAGTACTTC. Its protein product is CASSQERAETQYF. Full variable domain (remainder filled in from reference TRBV5-4 and TRBJ2-5): ETGVTQSPTHLIKTRGQQVTLRCSSQSGHNTVSWYQQALGQGPQFIFQYYREEENGRGNFPPRFSGLQFPNYSSELNVNALELDDSALYLCASSQERAETQYFGPGTRLLVL.

The chain couples TRBV24-1 to TRBJ1-5; D unclear. CDR3 length: 12 amino acids. Germline CDR1 KGHDR, CDR2 SFDVKD. V shed 7 bases and J shed 4 bases, with 7 bases lying between them. DNA of the CDR3: TGTGCCACCAGCAGTTCAAATCAGCCCCAGCATTTT. Translated: CATSSSNQPQHF.

V gene TRBV7-6 combines with J gene TRBJ2-2; weak D call: TRBD1 (6 bases). This CDR3 is built from 14 residues. Deletions cut 3 bases from V and 5 bases from J, with 10 bases between. The germline CDR1 and CDR2 sequences are SGHVS and FNYEAQ. In DNA form, the CDR3 reads TGTGCCAGCAGCTTTACAGGGCGGACCGGGGAGCTGTTTTTT. Its protein product is CASSFTGRTGELFF.

The genes are TRBV3-1 and TRBJ2-3, with 7 bases that match TRBD2. This CDR3 has 15 amino acids. Germline assignment: CDR1 LGHDT and CDR2 YNNKEL (reference sequence). V was clipped by 2 bases and J by 4 bases; unmatched bases: 6. CDR3 protein: CASSQNGLDADTQYF. For the CDR3, the DNA is TGTGCCAGCAGCCAAAATGGACTAGACGCAGATACGCAGTATTTT.

V gene TRBV7-2 combines with J gene TRBJ2-5, with TRBD2 identical over 8 bases. After removal of 1 base from V and 5 bases from J, the junction contained 6 bases not matched to a gene. Germline V lookup: CDR1 SGHTA, CDR2 FQGNSA. The CDR3 is 15 residues long. The CDR3 DNA reads TGTGCCAGCAGCTTAGGGCCTAGCGGGTGGGAGACCCAGTACTTC. This gives the protein CASSLGPSGWETQYF.

The V call is TRBV7-2, the J call TRBJ1-5; possibly TRBD1 for D (5 bases). Germline lookup yields CDR1 SGHTA and CDR2 FQGNSA. The CDR3 has 18 residues. Between the trimmed V and J ends, which lost 3 bases and 4 bases, there was a span of 22 bases. The CDR3 DNA reads as TGTGCCAGCAGCTTCCAGGGATACAGCTCAACTATAAATCAGCCCCAGCATTTT. It encodes CASSFQGYSSTINQPQHF.

Many counts were recorded for this clonotype. The genes are TRBV10-3 and TRBJ2-2; a weak D match, TRBD1 (5 bases). The CDR3 runs to 15 residues. Per germline, CDR1 ENHRY and CDR2 SYGVKD. V was cut by 1 base and J by 5 bases, with 11 bases left in between. CDR3 loop: CAISEWMGRTGELFF. The DNA of the CDR3 is TGTGCCATCAGTGAGTGGATGGGGCGGACCGGGGAGCTGTTTTTT.

This clonotype was seen a handful of times. The chain uses TRBV20-1 and TRBJ2-3; possibly TRBD1 for D (5 bases). This CDR3 region has 14 residues. V was shortened by 3 bases and J by 2 bases, with 12 bases between the two germline ends. CDR1 is DFQATT and CDR2 is SNEGSKA in the germline V gene (reference sequence). CDR3 sequence reads: CSASQDTYTDTQYF. CDR3 in DNA: TGCAGTGCTAGCCAGGACACATACACAGATACGCAGTATTTT.

Note on this clonotype: This may be a read error: a much more frequent sequence differs by one nucleotide. The genes are TRBV5-1 and TRBJ2-1; TRBD1 aligns across 11 bases. Germline lookup yields CDR1 SGHRS and CDR2 YFSETQ. The CDR3 spans 15 residues. This CDR3 reads CASSGTGGTYDEQFF. The CDR3 coding sequence is TGCGCCAGCAGCGGGACAGGGGGGACCTACGATGAGCAGTTCTTC. Complete variable domain (other parts from reference TRBV5-1 and TRBJ2-1): KAGVTQTPRYLIKTRGQQVTLSCSPISGHRSVSWYQQTPGQGLQFLFEYFSETQRNKGNFPGRFSGRQFSNSRSEMNVSTLELGDSALYLCASSGTGGTYDEQFFGPGTRLTVL.

This clonotype turned up a few times. The chain combines TRBV5-6 with TRBJ1-2; no firm D call. Between the trimmed V and J ends, which lost 2 bases and 8 bases, there was a span of 13 bases. There are 13 residues in the CDR3. CDR1 is SGHDT and CDR2 is YYEEEE in the germline V gene. The CDR3 region has the DNA TGTGCCAGCAGCTTAAGGTTCAGTCGCGGCTACACCTTC. It codes for CASSLRFSRGYTF.

The table lists this clonotype with many counts. The chain is built from TRBV10-3 and TRBJ2-5; D is perhaps TRBD1 (5 bases). CDR1 and CDR2 (germline): ENHRY, SYGVKD. Trimming cost V 10 bases and J 1 base, with 19 bases left between them. The CDR3 extends over 15 amino acids. As DNA, the CDR3 is TGTGCCACCTCGACCCGGGCAGGGATCCAAGAGACCCAGTACTTC. Residues: CATSTRAGIQETQYF.

A few counts support this clonotype. The rearrangement uses TRBV7-8 and TRBJ1-4, with 7 bases matching TRBD1. With V trimmed by 3 bases and J by 6 bases, 7 bases remained unmatched. Germline V gene sequence: CDR1 SGHVS, CDR2 FQNEAQ. This CDR3 is 15 amino acids long. The CDR3 DNA reads TGTGCCAGCAGCTTCCGACAGGGAAGGGATGAAAAACTGTTTTTT. This translates into CASSFRQGRDEKLFF.

This clonotype has ten or more counts. The chain employs TRBV5-1 and TRBJ2-1; 7 bases line up with TRBD1. The CDR3 loop spans 11 amino acids. Per the germline V gene, CDR1 is SGHRS and CDR2 is YFSETQ. Trimming removed 4 bases from V and 13 bases from J; junction bases left unmatched: 5. As DNA, the CDR3 is TGCGCCAGCAGCAACACAGGGGATCAGTTCTTC. Translated: CASSNTGDQFF.

The rearrangement joins TRBV12-3 or TRBV12-4 to TRBJ1-3; 7 positions agree with TRBD1. This CDR3 contains 14 residues. With 6 bases clipped from V and 4 bases from J, the junction kept 6 bases outside the gene matches. CDR3 in DNA: TGTGCCAGCAGACTCCAGGGGGGGGGAAACACCATATATTTT. Protein sequence: CASRLQGGGNTIYF.

This clonotype was counted between two and nine times. DNA for the CDR3: TGTGCCAGCAGTATTCGGGACAGATTATCCGGGGAGCTGTTTTTT. Translated, it gives CASSIRDRLSGELFF. V gene TRBV6-2 or TRBV6-3 combines with J gene TRBJ2-2; 7 nucleotides agree with TRBD1. The CDR3 totals 15 residues. The V segment lost 5 bases and the J segment 6 bases; nucleotides outside the gene matches: 9. Looked up from germline, CDR1 is MNHEY and CDR2 is SVGEGT.

The chain combines TRBV12-3 or TRBV12-4 with TRBJ2-3; D is perhaps TRBD1 or TRBD2 (6 bases each). The V end was cut by 8 bases, the J end by 6 bases, with 18 bases between. The CDR3 is 14 amino acids. CDR3 sequence: CASGLGGPGDTQYF. CDR3 DNA: TGTGCCAGCGGACTGGGGGGCCCGGGGGATACGCAGTATTTT.

The table lists this clonotype with many counts. The CDR3 nucleotides are TGCGCCAGCAGCTTGGCAGGGGGCGGGCAGACCCAGTACTTC. It yields the protein CASSLAGGGQTQYF. The J gene is TRBJ2-5, the V gene TRBV5-1, with 8 bases identical to TRBD1. Germline lookup yields CDR1 SGHRS and CDR2 YFSETQ. Unmatched junction bases numbered 4, after V lost 0 bases and J lost 6 bases. The CDR3 has 14 residues. Variable domain in full (rest from reference TRBV5-1 and TRBJ2-5): KAGVTQTPRYLIKTRGQQVTLSCSPISGHRSVSWYQQTPGQGLQFLFEYFSETQRNKGNFPGRFSGRQFSNSRSEMNVSTLELGDSALYLCASSLAGGGQTQYFGPGTRLLVL.

The gene calls are TRBV20-1 and TRBJ2-5; 7 bases line up with TRBD1. The V gene's germline CDR1 is DFQATT and CDR2 SNEGSKA (reference sequence). This CDR3 comprises 14 residues. With V trimmed by 2 bases and J by 5 bases, 8 bases remained unmatched. The CDR3 reads CSARQGQPGETQYF. CDR3 DNA: TGCAGTGCTAGACAGGGACAGCCGGGGGAGACCCAGTACTTC.